This is a list of T cell receptor beta chains from one sample in a study of blood T cells in healthy people across ages. TCRdb analysed the 5' RACE reads with MiXCR anew, one entry per CDR3 protein. The table records around 1,100,000 distinct CDR3 sequences, more than 30% of them present only once. Sequencing was performed on blood. Receptors originate from a man between 18 and 29 years old in good health. The CDR3 runs from the conserved cysteine through the conserved F or W. The D gene is left open where the match is weak. Only some rows state a clone size, as once, few, many or a class for expanded clones.

d_call clone_size j_call v_call cdr3_nt cdr3_aa
TRBD2 . TRBJ2-4 TRBV6-6 TGTGCCAGCAGTTACCTCACGGGACTAGAAAACATTCAGTACTTC CASSYLTGLENIQYF
TRBD2 . TRBJ2-1 TRBV11-2 TGTGCCAGCTCGCGTCCGGGGACTAAAATCTACAATGAGCAGTTCTTC CASSRPGTKIYNEQFF
. . TRBJ1-1 TRBV7-9 TGTGCCAGCAGCTCGGGGGAGGGGTTCACTGAAGCTTTCTTT CASSSGEGFTEAFF
. . TRBJ2-1 TRBV10-3 TGTGCCATCAGTCTCCGGGACGCCGGGGAGCAGTTCTTC CAISLRDAGEQFF
. few TRBJ2-5 TRBV14 TGTGCCAGCAGCCAGACGGAGCGATCCAGGCAAGAGACCCAGTACTTC CASSQTERSRQETQYF
. . TRBJ2-3 TRBV5-1 TGCGCCAGCAGCTACAAGAGCACAGATACGCAGTATTTT CASSYKSTDTQYF
TRBD1 once TRBJ1-1 TRBV5-1 TGCGCCAGCAGCTCCCCGACAGGGGGATATGACACTGAAGCTTTCTTT CASSSPTGGYDTEAFF
. once TRBJ2-6 TRBV6-5 TGTGCCAGCAGTTATGCTCACTGGGGGGCTGGGGCCAACGTCCTGACTTTC CASSYAHWGAGANVLTF
. . TRBJ2-3 TRBV20-1 TGCGGACTCTTAGTGGGGGCCGGCACAGATACGCAGTATTTT CGLLVGAGTDTQYF
. . TRBJ1-1 TRBV20-1 TGCAGTGCTAGACGGGTATCCAGCACTGAAGCTTTCTTT CSARRVSSTEAFF
. few TRBJ2-4 TRBV4-3 TGCGCCAGCAGCCAAGAATGGCAGGGTAGGGCCAAAAACATTCAGTACTTC CASSQEWQGRAKNIQYF
. . TRBJ1-2 TRBV20-1 TGCAGTGCTAGAGATTACGGGGGCCGAGGAAATGGCTACACCTTC CSARDYGGRGNGYTF
TRBD2 few TRBJ2-3 TRBV29-1 TGCAGCGCCCGGACTAGCGGGGGAAGGACAGATACGCAGTATTTT CSARTSGGRTDTQYF
TRBD2 few TRBJ2-3 TRBV7-3 TGTGCCAGCAGCTCAGGGACTAGCGGGGTAGCAGATACGCAGTATTTT CASSSGTSGVADTQYF
TRBD1 . TRBJ2-2 TRBV28 TGTGCCAGCCGACAGGGGGCCGGCACCGGGGAGCTGTTTTTT CASRQGAGTGELFF
. . TRBJ2-7 TRBV7-9 TGTGCCAGCAGCTTGGGCGGTGCGGACTACGAGCAGTACTTC CASSLGGADYEQYF
TRBD1 few TRBJ1-6 TRBV6-2/TRBV6-3 TGTGCCAGCAGTTCCAGGACAGGGCGGCGAAATTCGCCCCTCCACTTT CASSSRTGRRNSPLHF
. . TRBJ2-1 TRBV4-3 TGCGCCAGCAGCCACGGGGGACTCTACAATGAGCAGTTCTTC CASSHGGLYNEQFF
TRBD1 . TRBJ1-5 TRBV7-9 TGTGCCAGCAGCGGGGACAGCCCCTATCAGCCCCAGCATTTT CASSGDSPYQPQHF
. . TRBJ2-5 TRBV12-3/TRBV12-4 TGTGCCAGCAGTCCGGGGGAGGTTACTCAAGAGACCCAGTACTTC CASSPGEVTQETQYF
TRBD1 once TRBJ2-4 TRBV7-2 TGTGCCAGCAGCCTCGACAGGGGTCTAGCCAAAAACATTCAGTACTTC CASSLDRGLAKNIQYF
TRBD1 few TRBJ1-1 TRBV3-1 TGTGCCAGCAGCCAACCGAAGGACAGGGGGGAAACTGAAGCTTTCTTT CASSQPKDRGETEAFF
. . TRBJ1-1 TRBV12-3/TRBV12-4 TGTGCCAGCAGTCCCAGTCGGGGGGGGCGAGCTTTCTTT CASSPSRGGRAFF
. few TRBJ1-2 TRBV27 TGTGCCAGCACCCTCGGGGGAATAAACTATGGCTACACCTTC CASTLGGINYGYTF
. . TRBJ1-4 TRBV10-3 TGTGCCATCAGTGCGAACAGAGAAAAACTGTTTTTT CAISANREKLFF
TRBD1 . TRBJ1-1 TRBV30 TGTGCCTGGAGTGTATCGGGGACAGTGGAACCCACTGAAGCTTTCTTT CAWSVSGTVEPTEAFF
. . TRBJ2-3 TRBV10-2 TGCGCCAGCAGGGGTGGACTAACCACAGATACGCAGTATTTT CASRGGLTTDTQYF
. few TRBJ2-4 TRBV15 TGTGCCACCAGCAGAGAACAGGCTACCTCAATTCAGTACTTC CATSREQATSIQYF
. few TRBJ1-5 TRBV7-2 TGTGCCAGCAGCCCGCAGGTCAATCAGCCCCAGCATTTT CASSPQVNQPQHF
. many TRBJ2-3 TRBV6-2/TRBV6-3 TGTGCCAGCAGCCGCAAGGATACGCAGTATTTT CASSRKDTQYF
TRBD1 . TRBJ1-4 TRBV20-1 TGCAGTGCTGCACAAATCGCAGGGGGCGTTAATGAAAAACTGTTTTTT CSAAQIAGGVNEKLFF
. few TRBJ1-2 TRBV7-2 TGTGCCAGCAGCTTAGCCCAAGGGCAAGGCTATGGCTATACCTTC CASSLAQGQGYGYTF
TRBD1 few TRBJ2-1 TRBV24-1 TGTGCCACCGTCCCCCGACAGGGGTTAGCCTACAATGAGCAGTTCTTC CATVPRQGLAYNEQFF
. . TRBJ1-2 TRBV6-5 TGTGTCAGCAGTTACTCGATCGGAGCTAACTATGGCTACACCTTC CVSSYSIGANYGYTF
. . TRBJ1-5 TRBV20-1 TGCAGTGCTAGAGAGACTGTTGGCAATCAGCCCCAGCATTTT CSARETVGNQPQHF
. . TRBJ2-7 TRBV9 TGTGCCACCTCAGGGGATAGCTACGAGCAGTACTTC CATSGDSYEQYF
. once TRBJ1-2 TRBV27 TGTGCCAGCAGTGTATACCTGGGGGATGGCTACACCTTC CASSVYLGDGYTF
TRBD1 . TRBJ1-4 TRBV27 TGTGCCAGCAGATCCAGGGGGCCTGCGGTCGCAACTAATGAAAAACTGTTTTTT CASRSRGPAVATNEKLFF
TRBD2 many TRBJ2-1 TRBV20-1 TGCAGTTGCCACCCACGGACTAGCGGGGGCTACAATGAGCAGTTCTTC CSCHPRTSGGYNEQFF
TRBD1 many TRBJ1-2 TRBV29-1 TGCAGCGTTGAGACCCTAAGACAGGGGCTTAACTATGGCTACACCTTC CSVETLRQGLNYGYTF
. . TRBJ1-1 TRBV5-1 TGCGCCAGCAGCTTGGAAGCCAGAACTGAAGCTTTCTTT CASSLEARTEAFF
. . TRBJ1-1 TRBV6-1 TGTGCCAGCAGTGAAGTGGCAGGAATAGGGTCTGAAGCTTTCTTT CASSEVAGIGSEAFF
TRBD1 . TRBJ1-2 TRBV20-1 TGCAGTGCTAGAGAACAGGGGGATGGCTACACCTTC CSAREQGDGYTF
. . TRBJ2-5 TRBV30 TGTGCCTGGAGTCCTCATGGACTTGGGGAGACCCAGTACTTC CAWSPHGLGETQYF
TRBD1 . TRBJ2-3 TRBV4-3 TGCGCCAGCAGTCAAGAACGGGACGGCACAGGGGGCGATACGCAATATTTT CASSQERDGTGGDTQYF
. few TRBJ1-1 TRBV4-3 TGCGCCAGCAGCCAAGATAGAGGGGATGCTGAAGCTTTCTTT CASSQDRGDAEAFF